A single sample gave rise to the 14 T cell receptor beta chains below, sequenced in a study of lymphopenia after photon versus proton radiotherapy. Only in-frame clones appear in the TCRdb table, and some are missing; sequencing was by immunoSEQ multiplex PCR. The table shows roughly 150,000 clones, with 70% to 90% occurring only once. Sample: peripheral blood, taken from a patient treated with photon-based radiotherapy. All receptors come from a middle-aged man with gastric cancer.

This CDR3 is CASSPSGTVNTEAFF. In nucleotides, the CDR3 is TGTGCCAGCTCACCCTCCGGGACGGTGAACACTGAAGCTTTCTTT. V and J are TRBV18 and TRBJ1-1; the D gene is possibly TRBD1 (5 bases). This CDR3 has 15 residues. Germline lookup yields CDR1 KGHSH and CDR2 LQKENI. V was clipped by 3 bases and J by 0 bases, with 11 bases between them.

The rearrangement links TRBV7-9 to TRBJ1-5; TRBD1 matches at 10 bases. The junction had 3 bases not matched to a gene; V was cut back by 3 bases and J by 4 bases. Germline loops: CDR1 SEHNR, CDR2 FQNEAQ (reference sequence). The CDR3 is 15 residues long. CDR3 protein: CASSFGQGDNQPQHF. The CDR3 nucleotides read TGTGCCAGCAGCTTCGGACAGGGGGATAATCAGCCCCAGCATTTT.

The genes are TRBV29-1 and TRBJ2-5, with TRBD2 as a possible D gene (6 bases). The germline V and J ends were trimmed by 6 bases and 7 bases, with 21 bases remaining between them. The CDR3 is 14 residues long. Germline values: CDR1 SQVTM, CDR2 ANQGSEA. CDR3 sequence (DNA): TGCAGCGTGGGGGGAAGGGCCCCATTAGGGACCCAGTACTTC. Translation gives CSVGGRAPLGTQYF.

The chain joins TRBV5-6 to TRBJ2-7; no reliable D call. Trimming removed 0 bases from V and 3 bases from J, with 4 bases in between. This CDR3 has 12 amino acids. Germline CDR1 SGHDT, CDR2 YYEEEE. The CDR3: CASSLGHYEQYF. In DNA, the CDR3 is TGTGCCAGCAGCTTGGGACACTACGAGCAGTACTTC.

The CDR3 DNA sequence: TGTGCCTCCTCCTCTTCATTCAATGAGCAGTTCTTC. This encodes CASSSSFNEQFF. V usage is TRBV30 and J usage is TRBJ2-1, with D unresolved. Germline V gene lookup returns CDR1 GTSNPN and CDR2 SVGIG (reference sequence). The V end was cut by 7 bases, the J end by 6 bases, with 13 bases between. CDR3 length: 12 residues.

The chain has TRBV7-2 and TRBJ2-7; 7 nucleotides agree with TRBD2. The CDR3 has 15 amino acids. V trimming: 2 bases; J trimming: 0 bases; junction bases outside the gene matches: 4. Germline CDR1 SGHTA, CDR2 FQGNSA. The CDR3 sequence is CASSLTSANSYEQYF. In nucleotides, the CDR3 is TGTGCCAGCAGCTTAACTAGCGCTAACTCCTACGAGCAGTACTTC.

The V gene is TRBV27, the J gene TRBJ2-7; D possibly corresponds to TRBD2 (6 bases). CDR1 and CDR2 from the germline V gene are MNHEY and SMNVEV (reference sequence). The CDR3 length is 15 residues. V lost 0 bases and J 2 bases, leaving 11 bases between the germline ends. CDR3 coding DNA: TGTGCCAGCAGTTTATCTGGGGGGAGGCCCTACGAGCAGTACTTC. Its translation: CASSLSGGRPYEQYF.

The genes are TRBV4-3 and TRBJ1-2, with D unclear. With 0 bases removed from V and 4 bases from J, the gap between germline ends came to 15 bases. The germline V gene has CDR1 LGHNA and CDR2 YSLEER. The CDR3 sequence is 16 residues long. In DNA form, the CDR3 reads TGCGCCAGCAGCCAAGATCGGAAGGGAGCCCCCTATGGCTACACCTTC. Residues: CASSQDRKGAPYGYTF.

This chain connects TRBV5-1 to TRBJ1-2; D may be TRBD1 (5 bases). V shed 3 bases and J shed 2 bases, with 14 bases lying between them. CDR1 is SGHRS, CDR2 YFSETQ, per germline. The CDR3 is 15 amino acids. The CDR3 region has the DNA TGCGCCAGCAGCTCCCAACCGGACAAGAACTATGGCTACACCTTC. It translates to CASSSQPDKNYGYTF.

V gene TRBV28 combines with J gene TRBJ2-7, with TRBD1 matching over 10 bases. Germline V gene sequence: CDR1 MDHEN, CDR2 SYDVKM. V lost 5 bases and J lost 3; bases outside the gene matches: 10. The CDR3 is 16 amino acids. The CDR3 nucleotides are TGTGCCAGCAGTACCCCGGGACAGGGGAGAATCTACGAGCAGTACTTC. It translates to CASSTPGQGRIYEQYF.

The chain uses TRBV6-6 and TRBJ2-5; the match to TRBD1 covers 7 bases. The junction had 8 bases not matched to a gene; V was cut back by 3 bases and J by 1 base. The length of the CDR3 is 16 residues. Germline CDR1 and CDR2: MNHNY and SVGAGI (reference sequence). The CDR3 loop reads CASSYPGTASQETQYF. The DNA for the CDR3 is TGTGCCAGCAGTTATCCCGGGACAGCTAGCCAAGAGACCCAGTACTTC.

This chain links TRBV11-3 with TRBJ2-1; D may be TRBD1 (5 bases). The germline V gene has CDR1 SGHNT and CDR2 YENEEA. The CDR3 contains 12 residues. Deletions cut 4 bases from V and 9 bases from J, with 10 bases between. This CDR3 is CASSSNQGEQFF. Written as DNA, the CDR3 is TGTGCCAGCAGCTCGAATCAGGGTGAGCAGTTCTTC.

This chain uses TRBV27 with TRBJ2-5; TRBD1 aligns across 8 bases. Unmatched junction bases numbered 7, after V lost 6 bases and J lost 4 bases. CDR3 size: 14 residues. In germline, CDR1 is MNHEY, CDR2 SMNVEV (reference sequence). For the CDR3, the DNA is TGTGCCAGCAGCCGGACAGGGTTAGGAGAGACCCAGTACTTC. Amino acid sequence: CASSRTGLGETQYF.

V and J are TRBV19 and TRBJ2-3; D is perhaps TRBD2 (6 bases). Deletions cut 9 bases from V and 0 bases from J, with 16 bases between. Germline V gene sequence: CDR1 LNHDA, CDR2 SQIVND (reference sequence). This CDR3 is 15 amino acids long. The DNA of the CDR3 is TGTGCCAGCAGGACCTTAGCGGCTAGCACAGATACGCAGTATTTT. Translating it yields CASRTLAASTDTQYF.